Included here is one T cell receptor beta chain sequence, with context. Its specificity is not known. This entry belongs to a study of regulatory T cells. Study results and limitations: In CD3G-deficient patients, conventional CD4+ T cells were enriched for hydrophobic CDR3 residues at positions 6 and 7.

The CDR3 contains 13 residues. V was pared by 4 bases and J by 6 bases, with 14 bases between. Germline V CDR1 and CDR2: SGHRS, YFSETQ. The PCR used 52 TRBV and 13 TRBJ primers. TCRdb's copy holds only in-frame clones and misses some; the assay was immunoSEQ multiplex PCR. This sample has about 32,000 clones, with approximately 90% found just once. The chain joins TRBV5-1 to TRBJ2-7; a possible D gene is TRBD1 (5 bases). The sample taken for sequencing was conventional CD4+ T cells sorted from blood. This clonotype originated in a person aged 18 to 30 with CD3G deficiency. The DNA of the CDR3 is TGCGCCAGCAGCGTAAAATCAGGGTTCGAGCAGTACTTC. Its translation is CASSVKSGFEQYF. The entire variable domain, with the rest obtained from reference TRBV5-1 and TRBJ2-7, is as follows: KAGVTQTPRYLIKTRGQQVTLSCSPISGHRSVSWYQQTPGQGLQFLFEYFSETQRNKGNFPGRFSGRQFSNSRSEMNVSTLELGDSALYLCASSVKSGFEQYFGPGTRLTVT.